The entry below describes one T cell receptor (beta chain). The data derive from a study of OX40 agonist ivuxolimab in advanced cancers. Study background: Patients with prior anti-PD-1, anti-PD-L1 or anti-CTLA-4 therapy were eligible; 40% had some.

Sequencing was performed with immunoSEQ multiplex PCR; in TCRdb, only in-frame clones are kept and a portion is missing. The profile covers more than 20,000 clones, with under 95% appearing a single time and around 60% taken by the ten largest. The TCR originated in an adult with an advanced solid tumor such as melanoma, head and neck, liver or kidney cancer. This specimen was CD4+ or CD8+ T cells sorted from blood, taken in a trial of the OX40 agonist ivuxolimab.

CDR3 sequence (DNA): TGTGCCATCAGGAGGGGGCCAGCTAGCACAGATACGCAGTATTTT. Amino acids: CAIRRGPASTDTQYF. The V and J genes are TRBV10-3 and TRBJ2-3; 7 nucleotides agree with TRBD1. Trimming removed 6 bases from V and 0 bases from J; junction bases left unmatched: 6. The CDR3 contains 15 residues. Germline loops: CDR1 ENHRY, CDR2 SYGVKD.